Following are 23 T cell receptor beta chains from one sample sequenced in a study of cytomegalovirus exposure and HLA in healthy donors (dated by TCRdb to 2015 to 2018). Library generation was performed with the immunoSEQ multiplex PCR assay. A mixture of 60 forward primers for TCR Vbeta segments and 13 reverse primers for TCR Jbeta segments was used in the multiplex PCR. What TCRdb holds here is the immuneACCESS table cut down to in-frame rearrangements. Part of the clones is not present; checked against another copy, under half of the missing clones reflect an unresolved V gene, and the others are unexplained. The table for this sample lists some 190,000 clones; 65% to 85% of them were counted only once. More than 1.5% of the sample is held by the ten biggest clonotypes. Specimen: PBMCs. These TCRs come from a young man in good health and CMV-seronegative.

As to this clone: Germline is not matched at one junction end, which may reflect a read error. This rearrangement joins TRBV27 to TRBJ2-7; 9 nucleotides match TRBD1. This CDR3 region has 13 residues. Germline assignment: CDR1 MNHEY and CDR2 SMNVEV (reference sequence). The DNA for the CDR3 is TGTGCCAGCAGTTCTGTACAGGGGGCCACAGTCAGCTTC. As protein: CASSSVQGATVSF.

This sequence joins TRBV4-3 and TRBJ1-2; 7 positions match TRBD1. The CDR3 is 16 amino acids. The germline V gene has CDR1 LGHNA and CDR2 YSLEER. V shed 0 bases, J shed 4 bases, and the junction held 8 bases outside the gene matches. This CDR3 reads CASSQDGQGVSYGYTF. Written as DNA, the CDR3 is TGCGCCAGCAGCCAAGATGGCCAGGGGGTTTCCTATGGCTACACCTTC.

The chain recombines TRBV9 with TRBJ2-1; TRBD2 matches 14 bases. The CDR3 extends over 16 amino acids. Unmatched junction bases numbered 5, after V lost 4 bases and J lost 5 bases. Germline V gene data show CDR1 as SGDLS and CDR2 as YYNGEE. The CDR3 DNA sequence: TGTGCCAGCAGCCCAAGACTAGCGGGAGGGAACAATGAGCAGTTCTTC. Its translation is CASSPRLAGGNNEQFF.

The V and J genes are TRBV19 and TRBJ1-2; D is possibly TRBD1 (6 bases). Germline V gene data show CDR1 as LNHDA and CDR2 as SQIVND (reference sequence). Trimming removed 6 bases at V and 8 bases at J, with 22 bases between. This CDR3 has 15 amino acids. CDR3 region: CASSDDPGTMLGYTF. In DNA, the CDR3 is TGTGCCAGTAGCGACGACCCCGGGACAATGTTAGGCTACACCTTC. Full variable domain (outside the CDR3, taken from reference TRBV19 and TRBJ1-2): DGGITQSPKYLFRKEGQNVTLSCEQNLNHDAMYWYRQDPGQGLRLIYYSQIVNDFQKGDIAEGYSVSREKKESFPLTVTSAQKNPTAFYLCASSDDPGTMLGYTFGSGTRLTVV.

The V and J genes are TRBV7-2 and TRBJ2-7; 7 bases fit TRBD2. Germline-derived CDR1 and CDR2 are SGHTA and FQGNSA. The J segment lost 0 bases and the V segment lost 2 bases, leaving 4 bases of the junction unmatched. This CDR3 is built from 15 residues. The CDR3 sequence: CASSLQLASSYEQYF. CDR3 in DNA: TGTGCCAGCAGCTTACAACTAGCGAGCTCCTACGAGCAGTACTTC.

The rearrangement joins TRBV7-2 to TRBJ2-3; D possibly corresponds to TRBD1 (6 bases). The germline V gene has CDR1 SGHTA and CDR2 FQGNSA. V lost 5 bases and J lost 5, with 29 bases in between. The CDR3 loop spans 19 amino acids. CDR3 amino acids: CASSETPTQGYGFGDTQYF. DNA for the CDR3: TGTGCCAGCAGCGAGACCCCCACCCAGGGGTACGGCTTTGGAGATACGCAGTATTTT.

On this clone itself: The junction differs from germline at one of its ends, possibly a read error. The chain has TRBV29-1 and TRBJ2-3; D remains ambiguous. Germline V gene lookup returns CDR1 SQVTM and CDR2 ANQGSEA. The CDR3 runs to 12 residues. The CDR3 DNA reads as TGCAGCGTTGAGGCACCCACAGTTACGCAGTATTTT. It yields the protein CSVEAPTVTQYF.

This chain links TRBV9 with TRBJ2-3, with TRBD1 as a possible D gene (6 bases). From germline, CDR1 is SGDLS and CDR2 YYNGEE. The V end lost 0 bases, the J end lost 2 bases, and 13 bases lay between the germline ends. The CDR3 loop spans 16 amino acids. The CDR3 DNA sequence: TGTGCCAGCAGCGTAGGAGGCAGGGGATCCACAGATACGCAGTATTTT. Translating gives CASSVGGRGSTDTQYF.

J is TRBJ2-1 and V is TRBV5-1; TRBD2 matches 11 bases. The CDR3 extends over 14 amino acids. Trimming removed 2 bases from V and 9 bases from J; junction bases left unmatched: 4. The germline V gene has CDR1 SGHRS and CDR2 YFSETQ. CDR3 DNA: TGCGCCAGCAGCTTAACTAGCGGGGGTTTTGAGCAGTTCTTC. Translated: CASSLTSGGFEQFF.

The chain is built from TRBV2 and TRBJ2-5; tentative D call: TRBD2 (7 bases). CDR3 length equals 15 residues. Germline values: CDR1 SNHLY, CDR2 FYNNEI. V was pared by 8 bases and J by 6 bases, with 22 bases between. CDR3 coding DNA: TGTGCCAGCGGGAAGGGAGGGGACATCGCGAAGACCCAGTACTTC. Protein product: CASGKGGDIAKTQYF.

The V gene is TRBV19, the J gene TRBJ1-2; D is possibly TRBD1 (6 bases). CDR1 LNHDA and CDR2 SQIVND come from the germline V gene (reference sequence). This CDR3 is 15 amino acids long. V gave up 3 bases and J gave up 4 bases, with 15 bases separating them. The CDR3 region is CASSIPNRAGYGYTF. Here the CDR3 DNA reads TGTGCCAGTAGTATCCCTAACAGGGCTGGCTATGGCTACACCTTC.

A few counts support this clone. V gene TRBV28 combines with J gene TRBJ2-5, with 7 bases aligning to TRBD1. The assigned J gene may be wrong: the sequence end matches TRBJ2-7 better. Germline CDR1 MDHEN, CDR2 SYDVKM. The CDR3 sequence is 13 residues long. The CDR3 sequence: CASRRGQAYEQYF. The CDR3 coding sequence is TGTGCCAGCAGGCGTGGACAGGCCTACGAGCAGTACTTC.

This chain joins TRBV7-2 and TRBJ2-1, with a possible D match to TRBD1 (5 bases). CDR1 and CDR2 (germline): SGHTA, FQGNSA. V dropped 6 bases and J dropped 0 bases, with 12 bases sitting between them. The CDR3 is 15 residues long. For the CDR3, the DNA is TGTGCCAGCAGGCAAAGACAGAGCTCCTACAATGAGCAGTTCTTC. As protein: CASRQRQSSYNEQFF.

This chain links TRBV10-3 with TRBJ2-3, with 7 bases fitting TRBD2. Per the germline V gene, CDR1 is ENHRY and CDR2 is SYGVKD. The V and J ends lost 2 bases and 0 bases, in that order; junction bases with no gene match: 5. The CDR3 loop spans 16 amino acids. The DNA for the CDR3 is TGTGCCATCAGTGAGGGTGGGAGGGATAGCACAGATACGCAGTATTTT. Protein product: CAISEGGRDSTDTQYF.

V gene TRBV20-1 combines with J gene TRBJ1-1; D gene ambiguous. This CDR3 is 10 amino acids long. V lost 7 bases and J 5 bases, leaving 8 bases between the germline ends. Germline CDR1 DFQATT, CDR2 SNEGSKA (reference sequence). In nucleotides, the CDR3 is TGCAGTGTTCGAGGGACTGAAGCTTTCTTT. Translation: CSVRGTEAFF.

This CDR3 reads CAISGTGGDILMNTEAFF. CDR3 DNA: TGTGCCATCAGTGGGACAGGGGGCGATATCCTTATGAACACTGAAGCTTTCTTT. The V gene is TRBV10-3, the J gene TRBJ1-1; 11 bases fit TRBD1. V shed 4 bases and J 0 bases; nucleotides not matched to a gene: 10. The CDR3 is made up of 18 amino acids. Germline V gene data show CDR1 as ENHRY and CDR2 as SYGVKD.

CDR3 in DNA: TGTGCCAGCAGCTTAGATCCGTTACCCGACGGGGGGCATAGGCTCGAGCAGTACTTC. This encodes CASSLDPLPDGGHRLEQYF. The chain has TRBV11-2 and TRBJ2-7; maybe TRBD2 (7 bases). There are 19 residues in the CDR3. The germline V gene has CDR1 SGHAT and CDR2 FQNNGV. The V gene lost 0 bases and the J gene lost 6 bases, with 27 bases spanning the gap.

DNA of the CDR3: TGTGCCAGCAGCTTAGTCTGGGGGGTAACCTACAATGAGCAGTTCTTC. This gives the protein CASSLVWGVTYNEQFF. This chain uses TRBV7-2 with TRBJ2-1; D possibly corresponds to TRBD2 (6 bases). The CDR3 runs 16 residues. The V and J ends lost 1 base and 2 bases respectively, with 12 bases between them. Germline CDR1 reads SGHTA; CDR2 reads FQGNSA.

This clone has only one observation. The V and J genes are TRBV10-3 and TRBJ2-2; TRBD1 might be the D (5 bases). Deletions cut 8 bases from V and 1 base from J, with 11 bases between. CDR3 size: 14 residues. Per the germline V gene, CDR1 is ENHRY and CDR2 is SYGVKD. The CDR3 nucleotides read TGTGCCATCGCTGATAGGGGGAACACCGGGGAGCTGTTTTTT. It codes for CAIADRGNTGELFF.

V usage is TRBV5-1 and J usage is TRBJ2-2; TRBD2 matches at 9 bases. V lost 4 bases to trimming and J lost 2 bases; unmatched junction nucleotides: 6. Germline CDR1 is SGHRS and CDR2 is YFSETQ. The CDR3 is 16 amino acids. This chain's CDR3 is CASSPLAGINTGELFF. The CDR3, as DNA: TGCGCCAGCAGCCCCCTAGCGGGAATAAACACCGGGGAGCTGTTTTTT.

V is TRBV6-1 and J is TRBJ2-5; D possibly corresponds to TRBD2 (5 bases). With 6 bases removed from V and 1 base from J, the gap between germline ends came to 9 bases. Germline CDR1 MNHNS, CDR2 SASEGT. The CDR3 totals 13 residues. CDR3 DNA sequence: TGTGCCAGCAGAGGACTCATCCAAGAGACCCAGTACTTC. It translates to CASRGLIQETQYF.

The chain couples TRBV7-9 to TRBJ2-1, with 8 bases matching TRBD1. With V trimmed by 2 bases and J by 2 bases, 2 bases remained unmatched. Germline CDR1 reads SEHNR; CDR2 reads FQNEAQ (reference sequence). The CDR3 is 15 residues long. The CDR3 protein is CASSLRTGPYNEQFF. The CDR3, as DNA: TGTGCCAGCAGCTTAAGGACAGGGCCCTACAATGAGCAGTTCTTC.

This clone was seen just once. The chain couples TRBV7-9 to TRBJ2-5, with D perhaps TRBD1 (6 bases). Germline V lookup: CDR1 SEHNR, CDR2 FQNEAQ (reference sequence). The CDR3 is 15 residues long. Trimming removed 3 bases from V and 5 bases from J, with 16 bases in between. CDR3 in DNA: TGTGCCAGCAGCTTCACAGGGTCGGCAGAGGAGACCCAGTACTTC. Protein product: CASSFTGSAEETQYF.